Shown below are 6 T cell receptor beta chains from a single sample sequenced in a study of T-cell reconstitution after alpha-beta-depleted transplantation in children. Preparation of the TCRbeta library involved a method that used unique molecular identifiers. Via MiXCR, TCRdb re-called the PCR reads, giving one row per CDR3 protein. The sample carries 400,000 to 500,000 distinct CDR3 sequences, about a tenth recorded once. Sequences were derived from PBMCs from the stem cell graft donor, sampled from the stem cell graft. The receptors come from a human donor who donated a stem cell graft to a child with acute myeloid leukemia.

V is TRBV20-1 and J is TRBJ2-5; 8 bases line up with TRBD2. Germline V gives CDR1 DFQATT, CDR2 SNEGSKA (reference sequence). This CDR3 has 13 residues. The junction had 5 bases not matched to a gene; V was cut back by 3 bases and J by 5 bases. The CDR3 reads CSASAGGRETQYF. CDR3 sequence (DNA): TGCAGTGCTAGTGCGGGGGGCAGGGAGACCCAGTACTTC.

This chain joins TRBV7-8 and TRBJ1-1, with D unresolved. V lost 5 bases to trimming and J lost 0 bases, with 13 bases between them. Germline assignment: CDR1 SGHVS and CDR2 FQNEAQ. The CDR3 is made up of 15 amino acids. CDR3 sequence: CASSRQRSMNTEAFF. The CDR3 DNA follows: TGTGCCAGCAGCCGTCAGCGGAGCATGAACACTGAAGCTTTCTTT. Drawing the rest from reference TRBV7-8 and TRBJ1-1, the complete variable domain is GAGVSQSPRYKVAKRGQDVALRCDPISGHVSLFWYQQALGQGPEFLTYFQNEAQLDKSGLPSDRFFAERPEGSVSTLKIQRTQQEDSAVYLCASSRQRSMNTEAFFGQGTRLTVV.

J is TRBJ1-1 and V is TRBV7-9; D gene ambiguous. This CDR3 contains 17 residues. V lost 1 base to trimming and J lost 4 bases, with 19 bases between them. Germline CDR1 is SEHNR and CDR2 is FQNEAQ (reference sequence). The chain's CDR3 is CASSLGSGSLLGTEAFF. The CDR3 DNA is TGTGCCAGCAGCTTAGGCTCGGGATCGCTCTTGGGCACTGAAGCTTTCTTT.

This clonotype was recorded a few times. The chain joins TRBV29-1 to TRBJ2-3; D possibly corresponds to TRBD2 (6 bases). Germline-derived CDR1 and CDR2 are SQVTM and ANQGSEA. Trimming removed 3 bases from V and 2 bases from J, with 9 bases in between. The CDR3 is 13 amino acids. The CDR3 DNA follows: TGCAGCGTTGATTGGACTACCACAGATACGCAGTATTTT. It translates to CSVDWTTTDTQYF.

The chain carries TRBV5-1 and TRBJ2-3; TRBD1 might be the D (5 bases). The V end lost 4 bases, the J end lost 2 bases, and 11 bases lay between the germline ends. The CDR3 is 14 amino acids. Germline CDR1 and CDR2: SGHRS and YFSETQ. The CDR3 reads CASSPGSHTDTQYF. The CDR3 region has the DNA TGCGCCAGCAGCCCAGGGTCCCACACAGATACGCAGTATTTT.

This clonotype was seen ten or more times. A junction end diverges from the germline sequence, so it may reflect a read error. V gene TRBV5-1 combines with J gene TRBJ1-1; D gene unclear. The CDR3 has 14 residues. Germline CDR1 reads SGHRS; CDR2 reads YFSETQ. CDR3 bases: TGTGCCAGCAGCTTGGTTGGTGGCGACACTGAAGCTTTCTTT. Encoded protein: CASSLVGGDTEAFF.